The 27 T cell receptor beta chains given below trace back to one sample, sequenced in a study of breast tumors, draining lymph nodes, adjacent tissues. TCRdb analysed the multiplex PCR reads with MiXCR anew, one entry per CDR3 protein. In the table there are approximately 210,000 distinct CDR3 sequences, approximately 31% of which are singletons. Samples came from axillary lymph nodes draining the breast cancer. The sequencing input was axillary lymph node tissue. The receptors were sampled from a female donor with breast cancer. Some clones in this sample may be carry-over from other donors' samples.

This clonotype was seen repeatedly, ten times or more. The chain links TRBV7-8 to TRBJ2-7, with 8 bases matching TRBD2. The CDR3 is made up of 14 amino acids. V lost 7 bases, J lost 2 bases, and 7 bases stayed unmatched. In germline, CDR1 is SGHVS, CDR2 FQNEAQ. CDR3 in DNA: TGTGCCAGCAAGCCGGGCGGGAGGACCTACGAGCAGTACTTC. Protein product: CASKPGGRTYEQYF.

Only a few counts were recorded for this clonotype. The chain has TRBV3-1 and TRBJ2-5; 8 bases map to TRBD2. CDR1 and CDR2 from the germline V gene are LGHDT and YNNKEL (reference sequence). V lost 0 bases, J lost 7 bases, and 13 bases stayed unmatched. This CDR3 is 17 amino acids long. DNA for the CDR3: TGTGCCAGCAGCCAAGATCCAATCAGCGGGAGAAAAGGGACCCAGTACTTC. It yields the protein CASSQDPISGRKGTQYF.

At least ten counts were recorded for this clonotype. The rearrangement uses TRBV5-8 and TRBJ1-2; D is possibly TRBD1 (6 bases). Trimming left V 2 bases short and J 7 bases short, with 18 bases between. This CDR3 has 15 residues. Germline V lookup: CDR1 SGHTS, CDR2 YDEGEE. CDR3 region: CASSLGQGRIPGYTF. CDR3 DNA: TGTGCCAGCAGCTTAGGGCAGGGGAGAATCCCTGGCTACACCTTC.

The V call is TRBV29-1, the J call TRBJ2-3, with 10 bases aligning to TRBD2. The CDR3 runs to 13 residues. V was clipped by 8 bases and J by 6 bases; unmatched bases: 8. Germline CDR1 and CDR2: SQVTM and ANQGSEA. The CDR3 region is CSSLALAGDTQYF. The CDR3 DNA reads TGCAGCAGTTTAGCACTAGCGGGGGATACGCAGTATTTT.

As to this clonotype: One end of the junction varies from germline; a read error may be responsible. For the CDR3, the DNA is TGTGCCAGCAGTGACCCACGGGGTAGCTGTGGGGCCAACGTCCTGACTTTC. It translates to CASSDPRGSCGANVLTF. V gene TRBV5-1 combines with J gene TRBJ2-6, with D possibly TRBD2 on 5 matching bases. From germline, CDR1 is SGHRS and CDR2 YFSETQ. CDR3 length: 17 amino acids.

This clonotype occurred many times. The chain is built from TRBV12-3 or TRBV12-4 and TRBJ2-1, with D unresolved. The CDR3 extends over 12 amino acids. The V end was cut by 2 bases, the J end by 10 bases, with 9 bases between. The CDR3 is CASSLRAGEQFF. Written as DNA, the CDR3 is TGTGCCAGCAGTTTAAGGGCTGGAGAGCAGTTCTTC.

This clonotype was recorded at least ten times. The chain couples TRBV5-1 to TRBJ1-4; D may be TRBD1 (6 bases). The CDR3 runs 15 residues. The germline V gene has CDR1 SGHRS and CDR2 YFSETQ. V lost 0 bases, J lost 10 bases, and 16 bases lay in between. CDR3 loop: CASSLEGGTGGKLFF. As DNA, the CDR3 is TGCGCCAGCAGCTTGGAGGGGGGAACCGGTGGAAAACTGTTTTTT.

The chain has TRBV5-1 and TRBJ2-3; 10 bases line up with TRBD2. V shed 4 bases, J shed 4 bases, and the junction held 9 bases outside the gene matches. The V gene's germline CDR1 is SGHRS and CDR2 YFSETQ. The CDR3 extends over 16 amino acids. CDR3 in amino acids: CASSVSLAGVPDTQYF. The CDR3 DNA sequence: TGCGCCAGCAGCGTAAGTCTAGCGGGAGTCCCAGATACGCAGTATTTT.

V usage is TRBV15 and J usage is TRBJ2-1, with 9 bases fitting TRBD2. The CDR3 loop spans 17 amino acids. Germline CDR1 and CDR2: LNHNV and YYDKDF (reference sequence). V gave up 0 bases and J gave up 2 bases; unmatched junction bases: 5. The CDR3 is CATSRDVTSGTYNEQFF. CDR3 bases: TGTGCCACCAGCAGAGATGTGACTAGCGGTACCTACAATGAGCAGTTCTTC.

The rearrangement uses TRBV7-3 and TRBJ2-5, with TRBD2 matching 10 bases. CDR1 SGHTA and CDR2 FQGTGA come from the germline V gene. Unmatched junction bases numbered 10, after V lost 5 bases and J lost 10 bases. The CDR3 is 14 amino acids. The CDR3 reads CASSIPSGSMSQYF. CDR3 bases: TGTGCCAGCAGCATCCCTAGCGGGAGTATGAGCCAGTACTTC.

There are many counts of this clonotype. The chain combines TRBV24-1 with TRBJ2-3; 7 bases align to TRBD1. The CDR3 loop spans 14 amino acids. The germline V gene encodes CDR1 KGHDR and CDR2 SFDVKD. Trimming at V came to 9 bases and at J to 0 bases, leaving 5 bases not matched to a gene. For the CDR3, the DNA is TGTGCCACCGGGCAGACAGGGAGCACAGATACGCAGTATTTT. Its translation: CATGQTGSTDTQYF.

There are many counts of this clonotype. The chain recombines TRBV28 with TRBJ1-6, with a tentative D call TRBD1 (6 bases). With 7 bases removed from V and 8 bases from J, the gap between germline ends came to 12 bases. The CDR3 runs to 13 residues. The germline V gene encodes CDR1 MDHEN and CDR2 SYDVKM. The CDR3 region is CASMQGRHSPLHF. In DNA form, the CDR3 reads TGTGCCAGCATGCAGGGGCGGCATTCACCCCTCCACTTT.

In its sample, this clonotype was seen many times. In DNA, the CDR3 is TGTGCCAGCAGCCCCGGACTTACCTCTGGAAACACCATATATTTT. Translation gives CASSPGLTSGNTIYF. The chain joins TRBV5-5 to TRBJ1-3, with no clear D. The CDR3 sequence is 15 residues long. The V gene lost 4 bases and the J gene lost 0 bases, with 11 bases spanning the gap. From germline, CDR1 is SGHKS and CDR2 YYEKEE (reference sequence).

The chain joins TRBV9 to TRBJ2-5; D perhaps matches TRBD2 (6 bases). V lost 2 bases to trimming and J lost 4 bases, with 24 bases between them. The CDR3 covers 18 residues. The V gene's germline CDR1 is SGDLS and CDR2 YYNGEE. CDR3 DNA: TGTGCCAGCAGCGTGGAGCCGGTAATCACCGGGGAGGCAGAGACCCAGTACTTC. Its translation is CASSVEPVITGEAETQYF. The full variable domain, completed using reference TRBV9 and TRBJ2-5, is DSGVTQTPKHLITATGQRVTLRCSPRSGDLSVYWYQQSLDQGLQFLIQYYNGEERAKGNILERFSAQQFPDLHSELNLSSLELGDSALYFCASSVEPVITGEAETQYFGPGTRLLVL.

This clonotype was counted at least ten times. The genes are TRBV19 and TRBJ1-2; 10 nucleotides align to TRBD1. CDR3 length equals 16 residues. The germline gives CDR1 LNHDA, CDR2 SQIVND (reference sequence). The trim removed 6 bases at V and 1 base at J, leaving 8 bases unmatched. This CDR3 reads CASSIRDRGINYGYTF. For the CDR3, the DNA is TGTGCCAGTAGCATCCGGGACAGGGGAATTAACTATGGCTACACCTTC.

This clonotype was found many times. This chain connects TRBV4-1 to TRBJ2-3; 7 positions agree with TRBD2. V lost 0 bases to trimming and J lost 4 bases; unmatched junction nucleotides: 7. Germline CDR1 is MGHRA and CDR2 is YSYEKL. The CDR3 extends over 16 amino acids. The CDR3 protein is CASSQDRGGLADTQYF. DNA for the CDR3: TGCGCCAGCAGCCAAGATCGGGGAGGGCTGGCAGATACGCAGTATTTT.

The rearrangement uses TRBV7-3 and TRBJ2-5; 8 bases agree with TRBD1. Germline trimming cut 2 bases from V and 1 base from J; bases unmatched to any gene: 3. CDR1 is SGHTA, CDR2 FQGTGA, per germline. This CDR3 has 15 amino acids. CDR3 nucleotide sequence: TGTGCCAGCAGCTTAGGGACAGGTGTCCAAGAGACCCAGTACTTC. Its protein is CASSLGTGVQETQYF.

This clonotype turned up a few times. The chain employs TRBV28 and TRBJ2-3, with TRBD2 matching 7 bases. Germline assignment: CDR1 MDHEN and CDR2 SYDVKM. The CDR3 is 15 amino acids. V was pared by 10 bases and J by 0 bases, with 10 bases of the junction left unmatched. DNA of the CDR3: TGTGCCACCGACTATAGCGGGTTTAGCACAGATACGCAGTATTTT. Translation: CATDYSGFSTDTQYF.

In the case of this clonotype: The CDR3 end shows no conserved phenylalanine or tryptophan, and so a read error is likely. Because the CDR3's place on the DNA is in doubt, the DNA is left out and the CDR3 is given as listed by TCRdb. The CDR3 region is CASSWEND. This chain uses TRBV5-1 with TRBJ2-6. Looked up from germline, CDR1 is SGHRS and CDR2 is YFSETQ. The CDR3 spans 8 residues, counting both ends.

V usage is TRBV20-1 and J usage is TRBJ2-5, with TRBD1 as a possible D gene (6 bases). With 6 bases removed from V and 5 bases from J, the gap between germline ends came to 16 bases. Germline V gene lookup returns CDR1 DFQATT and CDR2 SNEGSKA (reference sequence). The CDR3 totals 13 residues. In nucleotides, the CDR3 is TGCAGTGCCAATCAGGGGAATGGCGAGACCCAGTACTTC. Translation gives CSANQGNGETQYF.

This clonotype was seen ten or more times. The CDR3 sequence: CASSLGWGQSNGYTF. CDR3 DNA: TGCGCCAGCAGCTTGGGGTGGGGACAGAGTAATGGCTACACCTTC. The chain recombines TRBV5-1 with TRBJ1-2; 7 bases are a match to TRBD1. V was pared by 0 bases and J by 6 bases, with 8 bases of the junction left unmatched. Germline V gene data show CDR1 as SGHRS and CDR2 as YFSETQ. The CDR3 is 15 amino acids. Based on the CDR3 plus reference TRBV5-1 and TRBJ1-2, the full variable domain is KAGVTQTPRYLIKTRGQQVTLSCSPISGHRSVSWYQQTPGQGLQFLFEYFSETQRNKGNFPGRFSGRQFSNSRSEMNVSTLELGDSALYLCASSLGWGQSNGYTFGSGTRLTVV.

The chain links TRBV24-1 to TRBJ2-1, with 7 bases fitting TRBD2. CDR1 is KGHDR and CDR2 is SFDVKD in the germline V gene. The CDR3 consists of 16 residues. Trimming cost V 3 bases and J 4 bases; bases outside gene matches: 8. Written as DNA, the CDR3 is TGTGCCACCAGTGATCCCCCGATGCGGGAGTACAATGAGCAGTTCTTC. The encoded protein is CATSDPPMREYNEQFF.

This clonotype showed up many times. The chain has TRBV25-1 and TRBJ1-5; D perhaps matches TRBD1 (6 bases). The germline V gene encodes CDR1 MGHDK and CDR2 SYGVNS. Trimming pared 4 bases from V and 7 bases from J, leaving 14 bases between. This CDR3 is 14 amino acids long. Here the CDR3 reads CASSATGRGQPQHF. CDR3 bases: TGTGCCAGCAGTGCTACAGGGCGAGGACAGCCCCAGCATTTT.

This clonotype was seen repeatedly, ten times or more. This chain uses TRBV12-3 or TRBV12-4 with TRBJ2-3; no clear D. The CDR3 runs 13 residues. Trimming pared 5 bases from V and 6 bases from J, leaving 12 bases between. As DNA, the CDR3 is TGTGCCAGCAGTCTCAGTAGGGTGGATACGCAGTATTTT. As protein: CASSLSRVDTQYF.

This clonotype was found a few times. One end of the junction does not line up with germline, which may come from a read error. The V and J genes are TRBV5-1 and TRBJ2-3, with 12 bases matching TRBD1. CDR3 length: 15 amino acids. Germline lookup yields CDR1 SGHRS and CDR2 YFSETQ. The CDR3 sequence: CASRPGTGGTGTQYF. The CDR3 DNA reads TGCGCCAGCAGACCCGGGACAGGGGGCACAGGTACGCAGTATTTT.

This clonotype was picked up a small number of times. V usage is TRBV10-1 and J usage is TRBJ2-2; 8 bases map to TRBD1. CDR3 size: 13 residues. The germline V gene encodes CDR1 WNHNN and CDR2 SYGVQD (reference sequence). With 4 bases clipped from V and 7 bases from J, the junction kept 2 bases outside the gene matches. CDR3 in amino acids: CASSGDRIGELFF. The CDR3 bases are TGCGCCAGCAGTGGGGACAGGATCGGGGAGCTGTTTTTT.

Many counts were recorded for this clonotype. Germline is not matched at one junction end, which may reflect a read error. CDR3 amino acids: CASSLAGGAGTKEPQYF. CDR3 nucleotide sequence: TGTGCCAGCAGCTTAGCGGGAGGGGCGGGGACAAAAGAGCCCCAGTACTTC. The gene calls are TRBV7-8 and TRBJ2-5, with D tentatively TRBD2 (7 bases). The CDR3 contains 17 residues. Germline V gene lookup returns CDR1 SGHVS and CDR2 FQNEAQ.